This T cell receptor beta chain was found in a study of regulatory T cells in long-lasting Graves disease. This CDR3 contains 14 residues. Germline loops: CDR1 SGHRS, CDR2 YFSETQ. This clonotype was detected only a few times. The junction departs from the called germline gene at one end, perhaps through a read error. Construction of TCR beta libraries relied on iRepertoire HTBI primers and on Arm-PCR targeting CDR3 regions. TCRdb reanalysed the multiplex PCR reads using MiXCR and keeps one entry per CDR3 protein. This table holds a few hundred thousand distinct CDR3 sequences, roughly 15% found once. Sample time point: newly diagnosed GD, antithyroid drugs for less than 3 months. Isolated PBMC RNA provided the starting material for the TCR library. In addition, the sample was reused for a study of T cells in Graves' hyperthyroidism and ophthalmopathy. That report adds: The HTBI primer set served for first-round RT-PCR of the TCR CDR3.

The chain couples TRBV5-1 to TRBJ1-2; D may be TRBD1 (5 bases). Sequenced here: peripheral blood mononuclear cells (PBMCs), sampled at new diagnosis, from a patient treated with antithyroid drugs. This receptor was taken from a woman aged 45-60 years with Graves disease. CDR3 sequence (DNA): TGCGCCAGCAGCTTGGGACAGTCTAACGATGGCTACACCTTC. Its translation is CASSLGQSNDGYTF.